The present entry profiles one T cell receptor (beta chain) with its context. There are many counts of this clonotype. It lacks a known antigen. No base quality information exists; no much larger clone differs at one position. This record belongs to a study of T cell repertoires in cytomegalovirus infection (dated by TCRdb to the late 2010s). General notes on the study: The HLA type of each donor mattered for the analysis, because public TCR beta signatures pointed to carriage of CMV infection along with the matching HLA type. General conclusions and limits of the study: In the ex vivo response, HLA-C-restricted CMV-specific TCR beta clonotypes were dominant, and in two of eight donors the single most frequent clonotype came from this HLA-C-restricted group. Cumulative frequency of public TCR beta family members discriminated carriers of CMV infection plus the relevant HLA type in this cohort and an independent roughly 330-donor cohort.

Sequencing took place on an Illumina HiSeq 1500. TCRdb's own reprocessing of the public reads used fastp at Q25 and MiXCR and kept productive beta chains. One record per CDR3 amino acid sequence lists the most common genes and DNA. This sample lists more than 500,000 distinct CDR3 sequences; 16% were detected once. The top ten clonotypes cover about 24% of the sample. This TCR derives from a human donor in good health (CMV status not recorded). Some clones in this sample may be carry-over from other donors' samples. The specimen was CD8+ T cells from PBMCs.

The CDR3 reads as follows: CASSLTPRPRGNEQFF. The base sequence is TGTGCCAGCAGCTTAACGCCGCGACCCCGAGGAAATGAGCAGTTCTTC. The chain joins TRBV7-3 to TRBJ2-1; the D gene cannot be named for sure. Spanning cysteine to phenylalanine, the CDR3 consists of 16 amino acids. Just CDR3 DNA is preserved here, 48 bases in frame from base 1. A distance of 16 bases separates the germline ends of V and J, which lose 0 bases and 7 bases respectively. According to the germline V gene, CDR1 reads SGHTA and CDR2 reads FQGTGA. Here the CDR3 is joined to the reference TRBV7-3 and TRBJ2-1 genes, and the full variable domain is: GAGVSQTPSNKVTEKGKYVELRCDPISGHTALYWYRQSLGQGPEFLIYFQGTGAADDSGLPNDRFFAVRPEGSVSTLKIQRTERGDSAVYLCASSLTPRPRGNEQFFGPGTRLTVL.